A selection of T cell receptor beta chains follows, all from one sample in a study of blood T cell repertoires in COVID-19. Sequenced by immunoSEQ multiplex PCR; TCRdb stores in-frame clones only, minus some. This table has around 250,000 clones, around 83% appearing once. What was sequenced was peripheral blood. Receptors were obtained from a man at least 80 years old with acute or convalescent COVID-19. The CDR3 runs from the conserved cysteine through the conserved F or W. A D gene is named only where the DNA matches it firmly. Some rows mark clone size as missing; the rest say once, few, many or name a class of expanded clone.

>NA|TRBJ1-3|TRBV27|TRBD1
TGTGCCAACCCTATGACCGGGACAGGACTATCTAGCTCTGGAAACACCATATATTTT
CANPMTGTGLSSSGNTIYF
>NA|TRBJ2-7|TRBV6-5|TRBD2
TGTGCCAGCAGTCCGGGACTAGCGGGAGTCGACGAGCAGTACTTC
CASSPGLAGVDEQYF
>NA|TRBJ2-1|TRBV5-1|TRBD2
TGCGCCAGCAGTCCAGAACTAGCGGGCGTCTCCTACAATGAGCAGTTCTTC
CASSPELAGVSYNEQFF
>NA|TRBJ2-3|TRBV27|NA
TGTGCCAGCAGGGGATGGTCTAGCGTTAGCGATACGCAGTATTTT
CASRGWSSVSDTQYF
>NA|TRBJ2-2|TRBV3-1/TRBV3-2|NA
TGTGCCAGCAGCCAAGATGAGCGGGTGTTTTTT
CASSQDERVFF
>NA|TRBJ1-4|TRBV6-5|TRBD1
TGTGCCAGCAGTTACGGGAAGGGGGCTGAAAAACTGTTTTTT
CASSYGKGAEKLFF
>NA|TRBJ2-5|TRBV5-1|TRBD1
TGCGCCAGCAGTTGGGACAGGGGGATACAAGAGACCCAGTACTTC
CASSWDRGIQETQYF
>NA|TRBJ2-3|TRBV7-9|TRBD2
TGTGCCAGCAGCTCTAGCGGGCGCACAGATACGCAGTATTTT
CASSSSGRTDTQYF
>once|TRBJ2-3|TRBV9|NA
TGTGCCAGCAGCGTTGCGATAGGCACAGATACGCAGTATTTT
CASSVAIGTDTQYF
>once|TRBJ2-1|TRBV28|NA
TGTGCCAGCTACGACCCCAGGGACTACAATGAGCAGTTCTTC
CASYDPRDYNEQFF
>NA|TRBJ2-2|TRBV2|NA
TGTGCCAGCAGTTGGGACACCACCGGGGAGCTGTTTTTT
CASSWDTTGELFF
>NA|TRBJ2-3|TRBV18|NA
TGTGCCAGCTCACCCCGACAGCTTAGCACAGATACGCAGTATTTT
CASSPRQLSTDTQYF
>medium-sized|TRBJ1-6|TRBV6-6|NA
TGTGCCAGCAGTCCGACAGGCGGAAATTCACCCCTCCACTTT
CASSPTGGNSPLHF
>once|TRBJ2-1|TRBV10-2|TRBD2
TGCGCCAGCAGTGAGGTCGGTAGCGGGGTAAGCTCCTACAATGAGCAGTTCTTC
CASSEVGSGVSSYNEQFF
>NA|TRBJ2-5|TRBV5-1|NA
TGCGCCAGCAGCCCGACAGAAAGATATGAGACCCAGTACTTC
CASSPTERYETQYF
>NA|TRBJ2-6|TRBV5-1|NA
TGCGCCAGCAGCCCCGTTAGCTCTGGGGCCAACGTCCTGACTTTC
CASSPVSSGANVLTF
>NA|TRBJ2-3|TRBV19|TRBD2
TGTGCCAGTAGTCCCGGGACTAGGCGTACGACAGATACGCAGTATTTT
CASSPGTRRTTDTQYF